This note documents a single T cell receptor (beta chain) sequence. Its target is unknown. Hyperthyroidism was newly diagnosed in patients aged 18 to 65 (duration under 2 months). This specimen belongs to a study of T cells in Graves' hyperthyroidism and ophthalmopathy. Study-wide results and caveats: Stable hyperthyroidism and ophthalmopathy were separated using 13 V-J signatures. Blood samples included most of the expanded thyroid clonotypes exceeding 0.001.

RNA transcripts were the template for amplifying TCR beta CDR3 regions. Using the HTBI primer set, a first-round RT-PCR was run on the TCR CDR3. TCRdb analysed the multiplex PCR reads with MiXCR anew, one entry per CDR3 protein. The table includes 300,000 to 450,000 distinct CDR3 sequences, approximately 15% detected once. The ends were cut back, 10 bases at V and 6 bases at J, with 26 bases in the middle. The CDR3 has 16 residues. Looked up from germline, CDR1 is ENHRY and CDR2 is SYGVKD. The chain combines TRBV10-3 with TRBJ2-3; D uncertain. The sequence derives from a woman aged 18-29 years with Graves' hyperthyroidism that later progressed to Graves' ophthalmopathy. The sample consisted of blood. CDR3: CATVGHLGPKSDTQYF. The CDR3 coding sequence is TGTGCCACCGTTGGGCATTTAGGGCCCAAATCGGATACGCAGTATTTT.